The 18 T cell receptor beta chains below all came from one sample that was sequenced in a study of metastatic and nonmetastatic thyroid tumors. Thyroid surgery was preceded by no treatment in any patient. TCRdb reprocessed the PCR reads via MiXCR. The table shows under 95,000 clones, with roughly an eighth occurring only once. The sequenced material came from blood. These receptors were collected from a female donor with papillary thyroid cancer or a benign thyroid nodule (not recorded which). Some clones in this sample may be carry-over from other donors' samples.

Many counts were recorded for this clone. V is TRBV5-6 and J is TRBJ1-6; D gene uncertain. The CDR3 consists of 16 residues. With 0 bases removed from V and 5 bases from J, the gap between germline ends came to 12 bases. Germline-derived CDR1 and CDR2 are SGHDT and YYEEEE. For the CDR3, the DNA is TGTGCCAGCAGCTTGGTGGCGGGAGGGAATAATTCACCCCTCCACTTT. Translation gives CASSLVAGGNNSPLHF. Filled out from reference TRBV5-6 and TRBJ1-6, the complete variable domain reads DAGVTQSPTHLIKTRGQQVTLRCSPKSGHDTVSWYQQALGQGPQFIFQYYEEEERQRGNFPDRFSGHQFPNYSSELNVNALLLGDSALYLCASSLVAGGNNSPLHFGNGTRLTVT.

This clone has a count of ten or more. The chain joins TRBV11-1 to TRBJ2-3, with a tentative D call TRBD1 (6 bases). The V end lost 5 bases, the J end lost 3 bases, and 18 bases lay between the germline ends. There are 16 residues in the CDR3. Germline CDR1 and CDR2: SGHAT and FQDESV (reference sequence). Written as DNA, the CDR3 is TGTGCCAGCAGCGTAACCAGGGGAATGGGGACAGATACGCAGTATTTT. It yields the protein CASSVTRGMGTDTQYF.

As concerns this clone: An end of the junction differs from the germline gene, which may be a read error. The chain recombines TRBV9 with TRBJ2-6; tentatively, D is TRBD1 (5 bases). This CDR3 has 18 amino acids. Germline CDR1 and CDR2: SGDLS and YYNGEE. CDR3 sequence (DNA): TGTGCCAGCAGCGTAGGCGGCGAGTCGAGCTCTGGGGCCAACTTCCTGACTTTC. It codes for CASSVGGESSSGANFLTF.

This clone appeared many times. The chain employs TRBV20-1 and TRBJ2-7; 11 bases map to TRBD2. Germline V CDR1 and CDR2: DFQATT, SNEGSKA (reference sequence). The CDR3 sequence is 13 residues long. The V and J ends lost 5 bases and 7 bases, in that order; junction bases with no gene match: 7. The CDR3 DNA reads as TGCAGTGCTCCGACTAGCGGGACTAGTGAGCAGTACTTC. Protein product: CSAPTSGTSEQYF.

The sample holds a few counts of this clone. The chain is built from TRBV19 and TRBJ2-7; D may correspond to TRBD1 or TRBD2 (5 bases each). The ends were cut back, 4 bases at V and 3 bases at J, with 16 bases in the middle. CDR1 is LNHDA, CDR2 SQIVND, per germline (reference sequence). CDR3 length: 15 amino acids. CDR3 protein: CASSNRDRLHYEQYF. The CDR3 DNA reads TGTGCCAGTAGTAATCGGGACCGTCTACACTACGAGCAGTACTTC.

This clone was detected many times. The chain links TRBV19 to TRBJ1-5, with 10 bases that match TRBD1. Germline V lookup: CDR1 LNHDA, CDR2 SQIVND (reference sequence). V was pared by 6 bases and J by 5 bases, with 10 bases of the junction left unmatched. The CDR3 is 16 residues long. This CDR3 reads CASRKPGTGVHQPQHF. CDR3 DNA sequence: TGTGCCAGTAGGAAACCCGGGACAGGGGTACATCAGCCCCAGCATTTT.

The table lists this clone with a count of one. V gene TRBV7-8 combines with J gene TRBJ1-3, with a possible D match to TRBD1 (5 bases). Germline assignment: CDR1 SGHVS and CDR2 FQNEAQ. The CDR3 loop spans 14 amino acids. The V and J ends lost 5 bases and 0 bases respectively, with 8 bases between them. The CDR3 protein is CASSPTVSGNTIYF. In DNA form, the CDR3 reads TGTGCCAGCAGCCCGACAGTCTCTGGAAACACCATATATTTT.

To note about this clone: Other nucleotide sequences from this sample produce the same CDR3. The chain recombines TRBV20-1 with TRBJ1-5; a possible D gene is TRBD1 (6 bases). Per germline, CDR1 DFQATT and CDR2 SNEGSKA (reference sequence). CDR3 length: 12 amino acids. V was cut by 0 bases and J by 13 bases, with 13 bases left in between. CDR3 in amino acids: CSARDMAGTQHF. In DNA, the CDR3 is TGCAGTGCTAGAGATATGGCAGGGACACAGCATTTT.

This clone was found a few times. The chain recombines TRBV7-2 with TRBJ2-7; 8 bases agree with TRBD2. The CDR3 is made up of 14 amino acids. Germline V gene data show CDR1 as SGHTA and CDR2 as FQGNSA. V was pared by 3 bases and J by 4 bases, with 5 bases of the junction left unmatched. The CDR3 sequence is CASSFGGAMYEQYF. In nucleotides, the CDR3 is TGTGCCAGCAGCTTCGGGGGGGCCATGTACGAGCAGTACTTC.

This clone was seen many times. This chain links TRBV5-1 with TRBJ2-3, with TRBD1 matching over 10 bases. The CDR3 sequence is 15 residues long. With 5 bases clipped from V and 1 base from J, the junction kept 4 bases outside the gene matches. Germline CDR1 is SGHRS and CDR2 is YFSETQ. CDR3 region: CASSYGQGGTDTQYF. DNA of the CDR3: TGCGCCAGCAGTTATGGACAGGGGGGCACAGATACGCAGTATTTT.

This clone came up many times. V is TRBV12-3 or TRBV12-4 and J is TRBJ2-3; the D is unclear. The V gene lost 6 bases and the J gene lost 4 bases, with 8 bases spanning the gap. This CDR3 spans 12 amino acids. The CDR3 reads CASRLLSDTQYF. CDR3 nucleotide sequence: TGTGCCAGCAGACTACTTTCAGATACGCAGTATTTT.

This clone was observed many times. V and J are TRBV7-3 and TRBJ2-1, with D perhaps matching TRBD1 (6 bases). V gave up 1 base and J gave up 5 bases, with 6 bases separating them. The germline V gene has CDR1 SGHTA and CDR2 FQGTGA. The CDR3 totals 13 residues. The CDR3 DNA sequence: TGTGCCAGCAGCTTAAGGACAGACAATGAGCAGTTCTTC. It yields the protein CASSLRTDNEQFF.

CDR3 DNA: TGTGCCAGCAGCGTAGTCCCAGGGTTTAATGAAAAACTGTTTTTT. Its protein is CASSVVPGFNEKLFF. The chain employs TRBV9 and TRBJ1-4; D is perhaps TRBD1 (5 bases). Trimming cost V 0 bases and J 4 bases, with 10 bases left between them. Germline CDR1 SGDLS, CDR2 YYNGEE. CDR3 length: 15 residues.

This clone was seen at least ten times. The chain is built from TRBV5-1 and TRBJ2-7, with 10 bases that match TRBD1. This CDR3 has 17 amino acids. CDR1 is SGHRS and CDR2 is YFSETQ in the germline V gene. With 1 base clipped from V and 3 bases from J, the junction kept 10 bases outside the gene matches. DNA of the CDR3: TGCGCCAGCAGCTTGTGGGGAGCCGGGACAGGGGACTACGAGCAGTACTTC. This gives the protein CASSLWGAGTGDYEQYF.

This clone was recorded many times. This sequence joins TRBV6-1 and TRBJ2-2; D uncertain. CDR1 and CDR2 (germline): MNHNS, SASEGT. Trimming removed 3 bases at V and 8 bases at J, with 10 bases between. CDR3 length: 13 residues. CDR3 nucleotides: TGTGCCAGCAGTGAGATACTCGGGGGGGAGCTGTTTTTT. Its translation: CASSEILGGELFF.

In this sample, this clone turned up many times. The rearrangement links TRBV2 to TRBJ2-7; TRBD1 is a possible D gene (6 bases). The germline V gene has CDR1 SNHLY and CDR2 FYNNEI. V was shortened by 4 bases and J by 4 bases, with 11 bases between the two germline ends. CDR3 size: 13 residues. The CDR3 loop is CASSGTGKYEQYF. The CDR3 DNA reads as TGTGCCAGCAGTGGCACAGGGAAATACGAGCAGTACTTC. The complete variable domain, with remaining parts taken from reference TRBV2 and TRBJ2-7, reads EPEVTQTPSHQVTQMGQEVILRCVPISNHLYFYWYRQILGQKVEFLVSFYNNEISEKSEIFDDQFSVERPDGSNFTLKIRSTKLEDSAMYFCASSGTGKYEQYFGPGTRLTVT.

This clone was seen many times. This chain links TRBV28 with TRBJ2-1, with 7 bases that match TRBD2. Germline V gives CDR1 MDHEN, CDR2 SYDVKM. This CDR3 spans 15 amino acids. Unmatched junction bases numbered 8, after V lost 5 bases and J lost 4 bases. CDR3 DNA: TGTGCCAGCAGTATACCGACTAGCACTTACAATGAGCAGTTCTTC. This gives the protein CASSIPTSTYNEQFF.

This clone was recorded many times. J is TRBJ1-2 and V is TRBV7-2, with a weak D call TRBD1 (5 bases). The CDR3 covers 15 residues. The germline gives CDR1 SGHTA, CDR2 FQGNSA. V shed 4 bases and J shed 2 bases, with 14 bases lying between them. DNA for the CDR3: TGTGCCAGCAGCTCAGTGGGGGGGGAAAACTATGGCTACACCTTC. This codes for CASSSVGGENYGYTF.